The sequence of this T cell receptor beta chain was determined in a study of cytomegalovirus exposure and HLA in healthy donors. Study-wide results and limits: Cytomegalovirus-associated TCR beta chains were listed, numbering 150 to 200. Association of a missense DCLRE1C variant with TCR beta V- and J-gene trimming was reported in a later analysis. The study carried out a later analysis of TCR beta sequences. It associated 15,000 to 20,000 of them with specific HLA alleles at a false discovery rate of 0.05.

Use of 60 Vbeta and 13 Jbeta primers characterized the PCR. Using immunoSEQ multiplex PCR, the repertoire was profiled, and TCRdb retains in-frame clones only, with some absent. The data contain tens of thousands of clones, 65% to 85% of them seen just once; the ten biggest clones take up 8.4%. The ends were cut back, 6 bases at V and 10 bases at J, with 15 bases in the middle. The CDR3 covers 12 residues. Per germline, CDR1 MNHNY and CDR2 SVGAGI (reference sequence). This clone came up once. Its antigen is unknown. The sequence came from a woman aged 30 to 39 in good health and CMV-seropositive. The sample consisted of PBMCs. The chain combines TRBV6-6 with TRBJ1-1; D possibly corresponds to TRBD1 (6 bases). In nucleotides, the CDR3 is TGTGCCAGCAGCCCCTTGGGGGCCTCAGCTTTCTTT. It specifies CASSPLGASAFF.